This TCR beta chain was captured by sequencing in a study of blood T cell repertoires in COVID-19. Looking at the study overall: Samples representing acute and convalescent COVID-19 were sourced from the United States, Italy and Spain. Sample material is recorded as cDNA or gDNA derived from T cells, B-cell-depleted T cells, or PBMCs.

This clone was counted a few times. V lost 0 bases and J lost 4; bases outside the gene matches: 5. Germline-derived CDR1 and CDR2 are KGHSH and LQKENI. The CDR3 is 15 amino acids. In the source study's methods: Reference gene primer amplification gave estimated nucleated cell counts. Data came from immunoSEQ multiplex PCR; TCRdb stores just in-frame clones and leaves some out. Clone size and V and J calls were adopted from that table, with D and trimming inferred from the DNA. This table holds over 200,000 clones, less than 85% found once. The TCR originated in a woman in her 70s with active or convalescent COVID-19. Material: peripheral blood. The chain is built from TRBV18 and TRBJ1-2; 7 bases line up with TRBD1. The CDR3 nucleotides read TGTGCCAGCTCACCACCCCCGCCAGGGGGCTATGGCTACACCTTC. Its protein is CASSPPPPGGYGYTF.